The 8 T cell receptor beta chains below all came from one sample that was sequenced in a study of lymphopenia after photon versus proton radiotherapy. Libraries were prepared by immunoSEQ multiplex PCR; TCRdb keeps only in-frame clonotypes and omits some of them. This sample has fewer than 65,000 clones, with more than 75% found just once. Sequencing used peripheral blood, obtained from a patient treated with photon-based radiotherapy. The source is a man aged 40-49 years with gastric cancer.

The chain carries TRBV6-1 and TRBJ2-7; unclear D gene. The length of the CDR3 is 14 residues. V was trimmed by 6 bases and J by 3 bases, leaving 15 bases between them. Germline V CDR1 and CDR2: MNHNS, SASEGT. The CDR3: CASSGRTTLYEQYF. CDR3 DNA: TGTGCCAGCAGCGGACGTACCACGCTCTACGAGCAGTACTTC.

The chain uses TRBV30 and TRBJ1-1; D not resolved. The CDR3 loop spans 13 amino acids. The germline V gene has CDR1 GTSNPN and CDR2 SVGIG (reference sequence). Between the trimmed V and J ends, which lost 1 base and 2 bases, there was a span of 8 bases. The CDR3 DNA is TGTGCCTGGAGTGGGGCCGTAAACACTGAAGCTTTCTTT. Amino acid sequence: CAWSGAVNTEAFF.

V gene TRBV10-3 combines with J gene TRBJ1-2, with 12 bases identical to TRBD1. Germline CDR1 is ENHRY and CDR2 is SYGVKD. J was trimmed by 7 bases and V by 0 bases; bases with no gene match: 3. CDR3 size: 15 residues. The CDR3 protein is CAISESGQGALGYTF. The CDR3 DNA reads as TGTGCCATCAGTGAGTCGGGACAGGGGGCGCTTGGCTACACCTTC.

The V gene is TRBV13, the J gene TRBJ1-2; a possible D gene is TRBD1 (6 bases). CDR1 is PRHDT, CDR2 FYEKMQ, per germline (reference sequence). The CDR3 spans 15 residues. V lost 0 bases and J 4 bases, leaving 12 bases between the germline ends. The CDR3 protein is CASSLGTSGVYGYTF. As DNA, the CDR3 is TGTGCCAGCAGCTTAGGGACCTCAGGGGTCTATGGCTACACCTTC. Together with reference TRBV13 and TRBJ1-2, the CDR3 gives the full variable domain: AAGVIQSPRHLIKEKRETATLKCYPIPRHDTVYWYQQGPGQDPQFLISFYEKMQSDKGSIPDRFSAQQFSDYHSELNMSSLELGDSALYFCASSLGTSGVYGYTFGSGTRLTVV.

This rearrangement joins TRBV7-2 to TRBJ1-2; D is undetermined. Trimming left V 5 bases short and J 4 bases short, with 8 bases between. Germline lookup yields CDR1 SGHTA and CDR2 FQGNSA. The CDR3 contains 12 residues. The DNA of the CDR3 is TGTGCCAGCAGCCCGGGAGCCTATGGCTACACCTTC. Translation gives CASSPGAYGYTF.

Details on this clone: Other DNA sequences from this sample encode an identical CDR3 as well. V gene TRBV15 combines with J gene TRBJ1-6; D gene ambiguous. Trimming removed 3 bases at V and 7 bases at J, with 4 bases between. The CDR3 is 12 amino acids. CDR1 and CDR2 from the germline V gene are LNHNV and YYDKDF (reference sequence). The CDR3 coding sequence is TGTGCCACCAGCAGTGAAAATTCACCCCTCCACTTT. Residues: CATSSENSPLHF.

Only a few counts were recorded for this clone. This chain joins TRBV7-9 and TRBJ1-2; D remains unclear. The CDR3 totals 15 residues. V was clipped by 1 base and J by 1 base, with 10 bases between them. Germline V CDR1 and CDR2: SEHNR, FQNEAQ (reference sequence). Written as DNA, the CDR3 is TGTGCCAGCAGCTTAGTCCCCGGAAATAACTATGGCTACACCTTC. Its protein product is CASSLVPGNNYGYTF. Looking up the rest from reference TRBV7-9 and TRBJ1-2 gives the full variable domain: DTGVSQNPRHKITKRGQNVTFRCDPISEHNRLYWYRQTLGQGPEFLTYFQNEAQLEKSRLLSDRFSAERPKGSFSTLEIQRTEQGDSAMYLCASSLVPGNNYGYTFGSGTRLTVV.

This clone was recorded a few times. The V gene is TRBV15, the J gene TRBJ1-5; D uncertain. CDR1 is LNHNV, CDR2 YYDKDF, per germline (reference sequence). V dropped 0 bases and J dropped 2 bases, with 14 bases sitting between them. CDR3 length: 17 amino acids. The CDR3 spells CATSRDSPGAGNQPQHF. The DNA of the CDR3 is TGTGCCACCAGCAGAGATAGTCCAGGCGCTGGCAATCAGCCCCAGCATTTT.